Listed below are T cell receptor beta chains from one sample, sequenced in a study of identifying expanded T cells in peripheral blood. The method was immunoSEQ multiplex PCR; TCRdb's version includes in-frame clones alone and lacks a portion of them. The repertoire holds 100,000 or so clones, roughly 85% seen once, with approximately 18% in the top ten. Sequencing used blood. These TCRs come from a person aged 18-70 years in good health. The CDR3 runs from the conserved cysteine through the conserved F or W. Each record gives: clone size, J gene, D gene, V gene, CDR3 DNA, CDR3 protein. The D gene is left open where the match is weak. For some rows the clone size is stated as once, few or many, or as a class when expanded; others skip it.

size: once
J: TRBJ1-2
D: -
V: TRBV28
DNA: TGTGCCAGCAGTTCGCCGGGAAACTATGGCTACACCTTC
CDR3: CASSSPGNYGYTF

size: -
J: TRBJ2-3
D: -
V: TRBV5-6
DNA: TGTGCCAGCAGCCGTGCCGGCGCGGGAGATACGCAGTATTTT
CDR3: CASSRAGAGDTQYF

size: -
J: TRBJ2-2
D: TRBD2
V: TRBV30
DNA: TGTGCCTGGAGTGGAGGGAAGCGGGGCGGTTCCGGGGAGCTGTTTTTT
CDR3: CAWSGGKRGGSGELFF

size: -
J: TRBJ2-1
D: TRBD1
V: TRBV18
DNA: TGTGCCAGCTCGACTCTATCAGGGGGCAAGAGCTCCTACAATGAGCAGTTCTTC
CDR3: CASSTLSGGKSSYNEQFF

size: -
J: TRBJ1-1
D: -
V: TRBV5-4
DNA: TGTGCCAGCAGCTTGTCCAGGGGCACTGAAGCTTTCTTT
CDR3: CASSLSRGTEAFF

size: -
J: TRBJ2-7
D: -
V: TRBV18
DNA: TGTGCCAGCTCACCTGAGGGCAAGTATACCTACGAGCAGTACTTC
CDR3: CASSPEGKYTYEQYF

size: -
J: TRBJ2-1
D: -
V: TRBV28
DNA: TGTGCCAGCAGTGGGTTGGGGGCAGGGGACAATGAGCAGTTCTTC
CDR3: CASSGLGAGDNEQFF

size: -
J: TRBJ2-2
D: -
V: TRBV19
DNA: TGTGCCAGTAGCCTGGGGGCGGACACCGGGGAGCTGTTTTTT
CDR3: CASSLGADTGELFF

size: -
J: TRBJ2-3
D: TRBD2
V: TRBV6-5
DNA: TGTGCCAGCAGACTAGCGGGGCTCTTGCCAGATACGCAGTATTTT
CDR3: CASRLAGLLPDTQYF

size: -
J: TRBJ2-3
D: -
V: TRBV30
DNA: TGTGCCTGGAGTGGGGGAGATACGCAGTATTTT
CDR3: CAWSGGDTQYF

size: -
J: TRBJ2-1
D: -
V: TRBV13
DNA: TGTGCCAGCAGCTTAGGTCCGGGGGAGTCGTACAATGAGCAGTTCTTC
CDR3: CASSLGPGESYNEQFF

size: once
J: TRBJ2-3
D: -
V: TRBV7-2
DNA: TGTGCCAGCAGCTACTATCCACTCTCCACAGATACGCAGTATTTT
CDR3: CASSYYPLSTDTQYF

size: -
J: TRBJ2-7
D: TRBD2
V: TRBV2
DNA: TGTGCCAGCAGTGTTGGCGGGGGGGGCATCTACGAGCAGTACTTC
CDR3: CASSVGGGGIYEQYF

size: -
J: TRBJ2-3
D: -
V: TRBV7-2
DNA: TGTGCCAGCAGCCAGCAGCTCTTTACGCAGTATTTT
CDR3: CASSQQLFTQYF

size: -
J: TRBJ1-4
D: -
V: TRBV6-5
DNA: TGTGCCAGCAGCACGGGAGGGGAAAAACTGTTTTTT
CDR3: CASSTGGEKLFF

size: -
J: TRBJ2-1
D: -
V: TRBV7-2
DNA: TGTGCCAGCTCATCCGGGGGATCTGTCAATGAGCAGTTCTTC
CDR3: CASSSGGSVNEQFF

size: -
J: TRBJ1-2
D: TRBD1
V: TRBV4-2
DNA: TGTGCCAGCAGCCAAGGACAGGGAATTAACTATGGCTACACCTTC
CDR3: CASSQGQGINYGYTF

size: -
J: TRBJ2-3
D: TRBD2
V: TRBV7-9
DNA: TGTGCCAGCAGCTCTGAACTAGCGGGGGGGCCAGATACGCAGTATTTT
CDR3: CASSSELAGGPDTQYF

size: -
J: TRBJ1-1
D: -
V: TRBV6-1
DNA: TGTGCCAGCAGTAACGACCTGAACACTGAAGCTTTCTTT
CDR3: CASSNDLNTEAFF

size: -
J: TRBJ1-1
D: -
V: TRBV27
DNA: TGTGCCAGCAGTACTAGGGCCGACAGTTTCGGGATGAACACTGAAGCTTTCTTT
CDR3: CASSTRADSFGMNTEAFF

size: -
J: TRBJ1-1
D: -
V: TRBV7-9
DNA: TGTGCCAGCAGCTTAGAACGGGGTACTGAAGCTTTCTTT
CDR3: CASSLERGTEAFF

size: once
J: TRBJ1-3
D: -
V: TRBV13
DNA: TGTGCCAGCAGCTTAAGCGACTCTGGAAACACCATATATTTT
CDR3: CASSLSDSGNTIYF